These T cell receptor beta chains were read from a single sample in a study of OX40 agonist ivuxolimab in advanced cancers. Libraries were prepared by immunoSEQ multiplex PCR; TCRdb keeps only in-frame clonotypes and omits some of them. The sample yields about 24,000 clones, around 80% seen once. The sequenced sample was CD4+ or CD8+ T cells sorted from blood, obtained in a trial of the OX40 agonist ivuxolimab. Every receptor here comes from an adult with an advanced solid tumor such as melanoma, head and neck, liver or kidney cancer. CDR3s include the opening cysteine and the closing phenylalanine or tryptophan. A D gene is named only where the DNA matches it firmly. Clone size, where shown, is once, few, many, or a class for clones that have expanded.

j_gene | v_gene | abundance | d_gene | CDR3aa | CDR3nt
TRBJ2-5 | TRBV21-1 | - | - | CASSKVGLAGGEETQYF | TGTGCCAGCAGCAAAGTAGGGCTAGCGGGGGGGGAAGAGACCCAGTACTTC
TRBJ2-3 | TRBV5-1 | - | TRBD2 | CASSSGLAGGADTQYF | TGCGCCAGCAGCTCGGGACTAGCGGGAGGGGCAGATACGCAGTATTTT
TRBJ2-1 | TRBV11-1 | - | TRBD2 | CASSLATSGQTSYNEQFF | TGTGCCAGCAGCTTAGCTACTAGCGGCCAAACCTCCTACAATGAGCAGTTCTTC
TRBJ2-6 | TRBV2 | - | - | CASREQGANVLTF | TGTGCCAGCAGAGAACAGGGGGCCAACGTCCTGACTTTC
TRBJ2-5 | TRBV11-1 | - | - | CASSFSDGGETQYF | TGTGCCAGCAGCTTTAGCGACGGAGGAGAGACCCAGTACTTC
TRBJ2-3 | TRBV6-6 | - | TRBD1 | CASSKDRGEWGTQYF | TGTGCCAGCAGTAAAGACAGGGGGGAGTGGGGTACGCAGTATTTT
TRBJ2-3 | TRBV7-2 | few | - | CASSPGTPGGDTQYF | TGTGCCAGCAGCCCCGGGACACCCGGGGGAGATACGCAGTATTTT
TRBJ2-3 | TRBV5-1 | - | - | CASSFQDSTDTQYF | TGCGCCAGCAGCTTTCAGGACAGCACAGATACGCAGTATTTT
TRBJ1-6 | TRBV28 | - | - | CTSSLLGGQRSDSPLHF | TGTACCAGCAGTTTATTGGGGGGTCAGCGTTCAGATTCACCCCTCCACTTT
TRBJ1-5 | TRBV7-9 | - | - | CASSLEVGTDSNQPQHF | TGTGCCAGCAGCTTAGAGGTGGGGACGGATAGCAATCAGCCCCAGCATTTT
TRBJ1-2 | TRBV28 | - | - | CASSPGVVQNYGYTF | TGTGCCAGCAGTCCAGGGGTAGTCCAAAACTATGGCTACACCTTC
TRBJ2-7 | TRBV28 | once | TRBD2 | CASSLAGSTSYEQYF | TGTGCCAGCAGTCTAGCGGGAAGTACTTCCTACGAGCAGTACTTC
TRBJ2-5 | TRBV5-1 | - | - | CASSLSSPGETQYF | TGCGCCAGCAGCTTGAGCAGTCCTGGGGAGACCCAGTACTTC
TRBJ1-6 | TRBV6-5 | once | TRBD1 | CASSGQDYNSPLHF | TGTGCCAGCAGCGGACAGGACTATAATTCACCCCTCCACTTT
TRBJ2-3 | TRBV7-2 | once | - | CASSLGARGGADTQYF | TGTGCCAGCAGCTTAGGGGCCAGGGGAGGAGCAGATACGCAGTATTTT
TRBJ2-7 | TRBV7-9 | few | - | CASSLGGHIGSEQYF | TGTGCCAGCAGCTTAGGGGGACACATCGGCTCCGAGCAGTACTTC
TRBJ1-4 | TRBV6-5 | - | TRBD1 | CASRSPGTDTEKLFF | TGTGCCAGCAGATCCCCCGGGACAGATACCGAAAAACTGTTTTTT
TRBJ2-5 | TRBV14 | - | TRBD1 | CASSGTGFHPQYF | TGTGCCAGCAGCGGGACAGGGTTTCATCCCCAGTACTTC
TRBJ1-5 | TRBV10-2 | once | - | CASSEGVGNQPQHF | TGCGCCAGCAGTGAAGGGGTGGGGAATCAGCCCCAGCATTTT
TRBJ1-6 | TRBV11-2 | - | - | CASSPEGRINSPLHF | TGTGCCAGCAGCCCAGAGGGCAGGATTAATTCACCCCTCCACTTT
TRBJ2-7 | TRBV5-5 | - | - | CASSEGVQEDYEQYF | TGTGCCAGCAGCGAGGGGGTACAGGAAGACTACGAGCAGTACTTC
TRBJ2-5 | TRBV30 | few | - | CAWSAQAARTQYF | TGTGCCTGGAGTGCCCAGGCAGCGAGGACCCAGTACTTC